This entry features one T cell receptor beta chain sequence. This record belongs to a study of blood T cell repertoires in COVID-19. In the original analysis: Reference gene primer amplification in the assay estimated nucleated cell counts. Sequenced by immunoSEQ multiplex PCR; TCRdb stores in-frame clones only, minus some. Clone size and V and J calls were adopted from that table, with D and trimming inferred from the DNA. The data contain about 42,000 clones, around 81% of them seen just once; the ten biggest clones take up under 6%. This CDR3 comprises 12 residues. The V gene's germline CDR1 is SNHLY and CDR2 FYNNEI. V was cut by 9 bases and J by 7 bases, with 10 bases left in between.

This receptor was taken from a man aged 50-60 years with active COVID-19. The chain carries TRBV2 and TRBJ1-6; unclear D gene. The sequenced sample consisted of peripheral blood. The CDR3 sequence: CASSDTNSPLHF. DNA for the CDR3: TGTGCCAGTTCCGACACGAATTCACCCCTCCACTTT.